This entry concerns a single T cell receptor beta chain. Its specificity is not known. TCRdb's table, derived via immunoSEQ multiplex PCR, lists solely in-frame clones and lacks some. Here the sample spans about 130,000 clones, 85% to 90% being singletons. This sample was included in a study of T cell responses to AZD1222 COVID-19 vaccine. Study-wide points: Most donors were white British and more were female, and clonal diversity was possibly underestimated. Baseline seropositivity characterized only a handful of AZD1222 recipients. Spike-specific TCR breadth rose after two AZD1222 doses, and depth rose as well.

The CDR3 is 18 amino acids. J was trimmed by 0 bases and V by 5 bases; bases with no gene match: 12. Germline loops: CDR1 SEHNR, CDR2 FQNEAQ (reference sequence). V is TRBV7-9 and J is TRBJ2-4, with 8 bases matching TRBD1. Source: peripheral blood, taken on day 0 of AZD1222 vaccination. This clonotype originated in an adult in good health. The CDR3 here is CASSPRGQGFLAKNIQYF. In nucleotides, the CDR3 is TGTGCCAGCAGCCCCAGGGGGCAGGGATTTCTAGCCAAAAACATTCAGTACTTC.